The 20 T cell receptor beta chains given below trace back to one sample, sequenced in a study of vaccination and CD4 T cells after COVID-19. Described treatment: roughly 11-day PBMC culture with coronavirus spike peptide pools or control peptides (ViraFEST assay). Sequencing of cultured CD4+ T cell DNA used the Oncomine TCR Beta short-read assay. TCRdb re-derived calls from the PCR reads in MiXCR, one entry per CDR3 protein. Of fewer than 25,000 distinct CDR3 sequences in the sample, about 50% were seen once. The antigens of these receptors remain unknown. The sequencing sample was made of CD4+ T cells from blood, cultured in vitro. The receptors were gathered from a human donor who had recovered from COVID-19.

The chain uses TRBV27 and TRBJ1-1; no reliable D call. Trimming removed 8 bases from V and 1 base from J, with 11 bases in between. CDR1 is MNHEY, CDR2 SMNVEV, per germline (reference sequence). The CDR3 extends over 13 amino acids. The CDR3 DNA follows: TGTGCCAGCGGTGGGGTGGGGAACACTGAAGCTTTCTTT. Its protein is CASGGVGNTEAFF.

The genes are TRBV6-1 and TRBJ1-1; perhaps TRBD1 as D (5 bases). The germline V and J ends were trimmed by 6 bases and 4 bases, with 12 bases remaining between them. Germline V gene lookup returns CDR1 MNHNS and CDR2 SASEGT. The CDR3 has 13 residues. CDR3 bases: TGTGCCAGCAGAGGGGCTGGGGCCACTGAAGCTTTCTTT. Translated: CASRGAGATEAFF.

The chain joins TRBV30 to TRBJ2-7, with a possible D match to TRBD2 (6 bases). Per germline, CDR1 GTSNPN and CDR2 SVGIG (reference sequence). The CDR3 loop spans 13 amino acids. Trimming removed 2 bases at V and 6 bases at J, with 14 bases between. CDR3 DNA sequence: TGTGCCTGGAGTTTGGAGCGGGTTGCCGAGCAGTACTTC. Translation: CAWSLERVAEQYF.

The chain uses TRBV27 and TRBJ1-2; TRBD1 is a possible D gene (5 bases). Germline values: CDR1 MNHEY, CDR2 SMNVEV (reference sequence). This CDR3 is 14 amino acids long. The V end lost 5 bases, the J end lost 2 bases, and 12 bases lay between the germline ends. The CDR3 is CASSPWGENYGYTF. The CDR3 coding sequence is TGTGCCAGCAGTCCGTGGGGGGAGAACTATGGCTACACCTTC.

The chain carries TRBV28 and TRBJ1-1; no clear D gene. This CDR3 spans 15 amino acids. Germline-derived CDR1 and CDR2 are MDHEN and SYDVKM. Trimming stripped 8 bases from V and 5 bases from J, with 21 bases between. CDR3 coding DNA: TGTGCCAGCGACCCTGCCGGTGCTATAGGAACTGAAGCTTTCTTT. It codes for CASDPAGAIGTEAFF. Supplemented by reference TRBV28 and TRBJ1-1, the full variable domain reads DVKVTQSSRYLVKRTGEKVFLECVQDMDHENMFWYRQDPGLGLRLIYFSYDVKMKEKGDIPEGYSVSREKKERFSLILESASTNQTSMYLCASDPAGAIGTEAFFGQGTRLTVV.

The table lists this clonotype with a few counts. The CDR3 bases are TGCGCCAGTAGTTTAGACAGGGGCTACGAGCAGTACTTC. It is translated as CASSLDRGYEQYF. V gene TRBV10-1 combines with J gene TRBJ2-7, with 8 nucleotides matching TRBD1. Germline values: CDR1 WNHNN, CDR2 SYGVQD (reference sequence). Trimming cost V 9 bases and J 3 bases; bases outside gene matches: 7. This CDR3 has 13 amino acids.

V gene TRBV7-2 combines with J gene TRBJ2-6; no definite D call. V lost 1 base to trimming and J lost 0 bases, with 7 bases between them. This CDR3 contains 16 residues. The germline V gene encodes CDR1 SGHTA and CDR2 FQGNSA. The CDR3 nucleotides are TGTGCCAGCAGCTTAGGGCAGCCCTCTGGGGCCAACGTCCTGACTTTC. Residues: CASSLGQPSGANVLTF. The full variable domain, with the rest looked up from reference TRBV7-2 and TRBJ2-6, is GAGVSQSPSNKVTEKGKDVELRCDPISGHTALYWYRQSLGQGLEFLIYFQGNSAPDKSGLPSDRFSAERTGGSVSTLTIQRTQQEDSAVYLCASSLGQPSGANVLTFGAGSRLTVL.

The V and J genes are TRBV28 and TRBJ2-2; 7 bases match TRBD2. The CDR3 runs 18 residues. V trimming: 5 bases; J trimming: 4 bases; junction bases outside the gene matches: 16. Germline CDR1 reads MDHEN; CDR2 reads SYDVKM. This chain's CDR3 is CASSLPTGEAGTTGELFF. The CDR3 DNA reads TGTGCCAGCAGTCTCCCAACCGGGGAAGCGGGGACCACCGGGGAGCTGTTTTTT.

This clonotype was seen a few times. CDR3: CASSSSGSPSYEQYF. CDR3 coding DNA: TGTGCCAGCAGCTCGAGCGGGAGCCCCTCCTACGAGCAGTACTTC. The genes are TRBV6-1 and TRBJ2-7; 8 bases are shared with TRBD2. The CDR3 has 15 residues. Germline lookup yields CDR1 MNHNS and CDR2 SASEGT. The ends lost 6 bases at V and 0 bases at J; junction bases unmatched: 7.

This clonotype has more than one count but fewer than ten. The CDR3 DNA reads TGTGCCAGCAGTTACTCCGGGACAGGGGCCGATATTAGCAATCAGCCCCAGCATTTT. Its translation: CASSYSGTGADISNQPQHF. The rearrangement links TRBV12-3 or TRBV12-4 to TRBJ1-5; 10 bases agree with TRBD1. This CDR3 spans 19 amino acids. J lost 0 bases, V lost 4 bases, and 12 bases had no gene match.

This clonotype was found a few times. The rearrangement joins TRBV20-1 to TRBJ2-5; D gene ambiguous. Per the germline V gene, CDR1 is DFQATT and CDR2 is SNEGSKA (reference sequence). Trimming removed 3 bases at V and 0 bases at J, with 8 bases between. The CDR3 runs 13 residues. The CDR3 loop reads CSASKLDQETQYF. In nucleotides, the CDR3 is TGCAGTGCTAGTAAGCTAGACCAAGAGACCCAGTACTTC.

The genes are TRBV4-2 and TRBJ2-3; D is ambiguous. The CDR3 is 15 amino acids. Germline loops: CDR1 LGHNA, CDR2 YNFKEQ. V was pared by 0 bases and J by 6 bases, with 13 bases between. The CDR3 here is CASSQEARLVDTQYF. The CDR3, as DNA: TGTGCCAGCAGCCAAGAGGCCCGCTTGGTGGATACGCAGTATTTT.

This chain uses TRBV5-4 with TRBJ2-7; D may be TRBD1 (6 bases). Germline-derived CDR1 and CDR2 are SGHNT and YYREEE (reference sequence). Trimming left V 1 base short and J 0 bases short, with 11 bases between. The CDR3 consists of 15 residues. This chain's CDR3 is CASSLKTGSSYEQYF. The CDR3 bases are TGTGCCAGCAGCTTGAAAACAGGGAGCTCCTACGAGCAGTACTTC.

J is TRBJ2-7 and V is TRBV7-2; 13 nucleotides match TRBD2. The germline V gene has CDR1 SGHTA and CDR2 FQGNSA. With 1 base clipped from V and 6 bases from J, the junction kept 6 bases outside the gene matches. CDR3 length equals 16 residues. CDR3 in DNA: TGTGCCAGCAGCTTAGTGGCGGGACTAGCGGGAATCGAGCAGTACTTC. Its protein product is CASSLVAGLAGIEQYF.

V gene TRBV24-1 combines with J gene TRBJ2-1; the match to TRBD2 covers 13 bases. There are 17 residues in the CDR3. V was pared by 9 bases and J by 0 bases, with 7 bases of the junction left unmatched. Per germline, CDR1 KGHDR and CDR2 SFDVKD. CDR3 region: CATSGTSGTNSYNEQFF. DNA for the CDR3: TGTGCCACCTCCGGGACTAGCGGGACCAACTCCTACAATGAGCAGTTCTTC.

This clonotype turned up a few times. The rearrangement links TRBV20-1 to TRBJ1-1; no clear D gene. This CDR3 is built from 13 residues. V lost 4 bases and J lost 0, with 9 bases in between. Germline loops: CDR1 DFQATT, CDR2 SNEGSKA (reference sequence). The CDR3: CSATRTVNTEAFF. As DNA, the CDR3 is TGCAGTGCTACGAGGACTGTGAACACTGAAGCTTTCTTT.

The V call is TRBV12-3 or TRBV12-4, the J call TRBJ1-4, with TRBD1 identical over 12 bases. The trim removed 5 bases at V and 7 bases at J, leaving 5 bases unmatched. The CDR3 consists of 15 residues. CDR3 protein: CASSPGTGGVEKLFF. The CDR3 bases are TGTGCCAGCAGTCCAGGGACAGGGGGCGTTGAAAAACTGTTTTTT.

The V and J genes are TRBV11-2 and TRBJ2-1; no clear D. Looked up from germline, CDR1 is SGHAT and CDR2 is FQNNGV. The CDR3 has 14 residues. V lost 2 bases and J 7 bases, leaving 12 bases between the germline ends. CDR3 region: CASSLSPGWNEQFF. DNA of the CDR3: TGTGCCAGCAGCTTATCCCCCGGGTGGAATGAGCAGTTCTTC.

In its sample, this clonotype was seen a few times. The chain employs TRBV20-1 and TRBJ1-5, with TRBD1 as a possible D gene (5 bases). The CDR3 runs 13 residues. The germline V and J ends were trimmed by 3 bases and 9 bases, with 15 bases remaining between them. Per the germline V gene, CDR1 is DFQATT and CDR2 is SNEGSKA (reference sequence). The CDR3: CSAREGVSRPQHF. In nucleotides, the CDR3 is TGCAGTGCTAGGGAAGGGGTTTCGCGGCCCCAGCATTTT.

This chain joins TRBV6-5 and TRBJ1-1; D perhaps matches TRBD1 (5 bases). The germline CDR1 and CDR2 sequences are MNHEY and SVGAGI. The V gene lost 0 bases and the J gene lost 0 bases, with 8 bases spanning the gap. The CDR3 spans 15 residues. The CDR3, as DNA: TGTGCCAGCAGTTACTCGAGAGGGGTGAACACTGAAGCTTTCTTT. Translated, it gives CASSYSRGVNTEAFF.